This T cell receptor beta chain was recorded in a study of cytomegalovirus exposure and HLA in healthy donors. Study observations and caveats: Under in vitro conditions, a few CMV-associated chains were confirmed as specific for CMV antigens. High sensitivity and specificity were reportedly achieved when the classifier diagnosed cytomegalovirus status. The authors listed 180 or so TCR beta chains as cytomegalovirus-associated.

As regards this clone: Its antigen is still unknown.

Among the 100 to 150 subjects of the validation cohort, separate from the roughly 700-subject first cohort, were the donors. CDR3 length equals 12 residues. The V gene's germline CDR1 is MNHNS and CDR2 SASEGT. Trimming removed 6 bases from V and 5 bases from J; junction bases left unmatched: 0. Profiled with immunoSEQ multiplex PCR; TCRdb holds only in-frame clones, not every one. The sample has about 120,000 clones, approximately 89% seen once. The receptor was isolated from a man between 18 and 29 years old in good health and CMV-seronegative. Input material: PBMCs. The rearrangement joins TRBV6-1 to TRBJ2-2; TRBD1 aligns across 7 bases. The CDR3 sequence is CASRQGTGELFF. The CDR3 DNA is TGTGCCAGCAGACAGGGGACCGGGGAGCTGTTTTTT.